A selection of T cell receptor beta chains follows, all from one sample in a study of cytomegalovirus exposure and HLA in healthy donors. This table comes from immunoSEQ multiplex PCR, and its TCRdb copy is limited to in-frame clones, with some not included. Of 110,000 or so clones listed, 82% are singletons. Sequencing was done on a sample of PBMCs. These receptors all stem from a woman younger than 30 in good health and CMV-seronegative. Both conserved end residues are part of each CDR3. The D gene is left open where the match is weak. Size is stated for part of the rows, as once, few or many counts, or as a class when the clone is expanded.

>TRBD1|TRBJ1-2|TRBV7-2|-
TGTGCCAGCAGCGCAACAGGGGTTAACTATGGCTACACCTTC
CASSATGVNYGYTF
>-|TRBJ1-5|TRBV29-1|-
TGCAGCGTTCTACCTAACAGGGAATGCAATCAGCCCCAGCATTTT
CSVLPNRECNQPQHF
>TRBD2|TRBJ2-4|TRBV28|-
TGTGCCAGCAGTTTCCCGGGGGGGACCAAAAACATTCAGTACTTC
CASSFPGGTKNIQYF
>TRBD1|TRBJ2-1|TRBV4-1|-
TGCGCCAGCAGCCAACCTGTGCGGACAGGTTTTTACAATGAGCAGTTCTTC
CASSQPVRTGFYNEQFF
>TRBD2|TRBJ2-2|TRBV7-2|-
TGTGCCAGCAGCTTAGGTGTTGCGGGAGGCTACACCGGGGAGCTGTTTTTT
CASSLGVAGGYTGELFF
>-|TRBJ1-1|TRBV7-2|-
TGTGCCAGCAGCTTAGGGCTTGGAGTGAACACTGAAGCTTTCTTT
CASSLGLGVNTEAFF
>-|TRBJ2-3|TRBV19|-
TGTGCCAGTAGTATATCTCACGGGACAGATACGCAGTATTTT
CASSISHGTDTQYF
>-|TRBJ2-4|TRBV7-2|once
TGTGCCAGCACCCCCTTTTTTGCCAGAAATTTTTTTCCCAACATTCAGTACTTC
CASTPFFARNFFPNIQYF
>-|TRBJ2-2|TRBV11-3|-
TGTGCCAGCAGCCGACTAGGTGCAGGAAGGGCCGGGGAGCTGTTTTTT
CASSRLGAGRAGELFF
>-|TRBJ1-2|TRBV10-3|-
TGTGCCATCAGTGAGTCTGACAGCTCTAACTATGGCTACACCTTC
CAISESDSSNYGYTF
>-|TRBJ1-5|TRBV11-2|-
TGTGCCAGCAGCTTAGGGGACACGGTCAATCAGCCCCAGCATTTT
CASSLGDTVNQPQHF
>TRBD1|TRBJ1-2|TRBV12-5|-
TGTGCTAGTGGAACCGGACAGGGCTTCCTCTATGGCTACACCTTC
CASGTGQGFLYGYTF
>TRBD1|TRBJ1-5|TRBV4-3|-
TGCGCCAGCAGCCTAAACTCAGGGGGCGCGAGGCAGCCCCAGCATTTT
CASSLNSGGARQPQHF
>-|TRBJ1-3|TRBV5-1|-
TGCGCCAGCAGCTTGGTTTACAGCTCTGGAAACACCATATATTTT
CASSLVYSSGNTIYF
>TRBD2|TRBJ2-1|TRBV6-5|-
TGTGCCAGCAGTTACGGGCTAGCGGGAATTGAGCAGTTCTTC
CASSYGLAGIEQFF
>TRBD2|TRBJ2-5|TRBV4-1|-
TGCGCCAGCAGCCAAGGGACTAGCGTAGAAGAGACCCAGTACTTC
CASSQGTSVEETQYF
>-|TRBJ1-1|TRBV9|-
TGTGCCAGCAGCGTAGGAGGGGGATGGAGAACTGAAGCTTTCTTT
CASSVGGGWRTEAFF
>TRBD1|TRBJ1-1|TRBV19|-
TGTGCCAGCGGGACAGGCAGGACTGAAGCTTTCTTT
CASGTGRTEAFF
>-|TRBJ2-1|TRBV10-3|-
TGTGCCATCGCAGGTCAGCTTAGCGGAGGGAATGAGCAGTTCTTC
CAIAGQLSGGNEQFF
>-|TRBJ1-5|TRBV7-6|-
TGTGCCAGCAGCTTAGCTCCGGGGACATCAAATCAGCCCCAGCATTTT
CASSLAPGTSNQPQHF